This T cell receptor beta chain was recorded in a study of blood T cell repertoires in COVID-19. Overall study context: COVID-19 samples collected from the United States, Italy and Spain covered acute and convalescent phases. Sample material is recorded as cDNA or gDNA derived from T cells, B-cell-depleted T cells, or PBMCs.

As handled by the study authors: Using reference gene primer amplification, nucleated cell counts were estimated. Only in-frame clones appear in the TCRdb table, and some are missing; sequencing was by immunoSEQ multiplex PCR. V, J and clone size reflect that table, while D and trimming were determined from the DNA. The sample shows tens of thousands of clones, 80% to 90% of them seen only once. V shed 3 bases, J shed 8 bases, and the junction held 8 bases outside the gene matches. The CDR3 spans 14 residues. The germline V gene encodes CDR1 SGHVS and CDR2 FQNEAQ. This receptor was taken from a man between 65 and 85 years old with active COVID-19. V and J are TRBV7-8 and TRBJ1-2; 8 positions match TRBD1. Sequenced material: peripheral blood. CDR3 loop: CASSFGQGDGGYTF. CDR3 DNA sequence: TGTGCCAGCAGCTTTGGACAGGGTGACGGCGGCTACACCTTC.